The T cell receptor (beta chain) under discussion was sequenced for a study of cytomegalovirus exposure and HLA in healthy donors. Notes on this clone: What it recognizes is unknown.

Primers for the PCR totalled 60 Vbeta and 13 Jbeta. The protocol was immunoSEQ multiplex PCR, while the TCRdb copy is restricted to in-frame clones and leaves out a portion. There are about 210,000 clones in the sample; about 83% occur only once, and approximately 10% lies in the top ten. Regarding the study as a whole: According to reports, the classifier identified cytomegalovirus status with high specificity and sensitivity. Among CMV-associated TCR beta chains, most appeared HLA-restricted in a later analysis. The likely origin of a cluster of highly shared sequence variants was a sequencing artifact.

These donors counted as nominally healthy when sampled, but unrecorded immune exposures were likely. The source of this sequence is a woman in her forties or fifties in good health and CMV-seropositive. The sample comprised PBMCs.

CDR3: CAWTRIEGAGELFF. The CDR3 region has the DNA TGTGCCTGGACCCGGATAGAAGGGGCCGGGGAGCTGTTTTTT. The rearrangement joins TRBV30 to TRBJ2-2; a weak D match, TRBD1 (5 bases). The CDR3 spans 14 residues. The V end was cut by 4 bases, the J end by 6 bases, with 15 bases between. In germline, CDR1 is GTSNPN, CDR2 SVGIG (reference sequence).